The 19 T cell receptor beta chains reported below all come from one sample, sequenced in a study of beta chain features in type 1 diabetes. Sequencing targeted expressed TCRB transcripts, as all isolated RNA had been reverse transcribed. This table comes from immunoSEQ multiplex PCR, and its TCRdb copy is limited to in-frame clones, with some not included. The repertoire has 900,000 or so clones, roughly a sixth of them found once; the top ten carry around 0.02%. The source material was naive CD4+ T cells from blood. Receptors originate from a young woman in good health.

The CDR3 DNA follows: TGCAGTGCTAGTGCCGATGAGCAGTTCTTC. Its protein is CSASADEQFF. The chain employs TRBV20-1 and TRBJ2-1, with D hard to call. Per germline, CDR1 DFQATT and CDR2 SNEGSKA (reference sequence). The CDR3 consists of 10 residues. The V gene lost 3 bases and the J gene lost 8 bases, with 5 bases spanning the gap.

The CDR3 sequence is CASSLGVGQGVYEQYF. CDR3 in DNA: TGCGCCAGCAGCTTGGGTGTGGGACAGGGAGTTTACGAGCAGTACTTC. This chain uses TRBV5-1 with TRBJ2-7, with 9 bases that match TRBD1. Germline-derived CDR1 and CDR2 are SGHRS and YFSETQ. The length of the CDR3 is 16 residues. With 0 bases clipped from V and 4 bases from J, the junction kept 8 bases outside the gene matches.

The chain has TRBV25-1 and TRBJ2-3, with unresolved D. The germline gives CDR1 MGHDK, CDR2 SYGVNS. The CDR3 sequence is 11 residues long. The V end lost 8 bases, the J end lost 6 bases, and 9 bases lay between the germline ends. The CDR3 is CASAGEDTQYF. The CDR3 coding sequence is TGTGCCAGCGCCGGTGAGGATACGCAGTATTTT.

The genes are TRBV28 and TRBJ2-1; TRBD1 is a possible D gene (5 bases). Germline CDR1 is MDHEN and CDR2 is SYDVKM. The CDR3 spans 14 residues. With 6 bases removed from V and 4 bases from J, the gap between germline ends came to 13 bases. CDR3 DNA sequence: TGTGCCAGCAGGAGAGACAGACTTTACAATGAGCAGTTCTTC. Translating it yields CASRRDRLYNEQFF.

This chain joins TRBV28 and TRBJ2-7; 9 bases match TRBD1. The CDR3 is made up of 16 amino acids. The V gene's germline CDR1 is MDHEN and CDR2 SYDVKM. J was trimmed by 3 bases and V by 5 bases; bases with no gene match: 11. The CDR3 is CASSPPTGQGGYEQYF. The CDR3 DNA sequence: TGTGCCAGCAGTCCCCCAACGGGACAGGGAGGCTACGAGCAGTACTTC.

V usage is TRBV4-2 and J usage is TRBJ2-1, with D possibly being TRBD1 (5 bases). V lost 0 bases to trimming and J lost 4 bases, with 10 bases between them. The CDR3 has 15 amino acids. The germline V gene encodes CDR1 LGHNA and CDR2 YNFKEQ. CDR3 loop: CASSQDWQGYNEQFF. CDR3 coding DNA: TGTGCCAGCAGCCAAGACTGGCAGGGTTACAATGAGCAGTTCTTC.

This clone has a handful of counts. V usage is TRBV6-5 and J usage is TRBJ1-5; the D is unclear. The CDR3 is 15 residues long. The germline V gene encodes CDR1 MNHEY and CDR2 SVGAGI. V was trimmed by 5 bases and J by 3 bases, leaving 14 bases between them. Here the CDR3 DNA reads TGTGCCAGCAGTCTCGCGGGTGTGGACAATCAGCCCCAGCATTTT. Translating it yields CASSLAGVDNQPQHF.

The rearrangement links TRBV7-9 to TRBJ2-2, with D hard to call. Germline V CDR1 and CDR2: SEHNR, FQNEAQ (reference sequence). V gave up 2 bases and J gave up 4 bases, with 5 bases separating them. The CDR3 has 13 amino acids. DNA for the CDR3: TGTGCCAGCAGCTTATCCTTCACCGGGGAGCTGTTTTTT. Translated, it gives CASSLSFTGELFF. The full variable domain, with the rest looked up from reference TRBV7-9 and TRBJ2-2, is DTGVSQNPRHKITKRGQNVTFRCDPISEHNRLYWYRQTLGQGPEFLTYFQNEAQLEKSRLLSDRFSAERPKGSFSTLEIQRTEQGDSAMYLCASSLSFTGELFFGEGSRLTVL.

This clone has more than one count but fewer than ten. The V and J genes are TRBV27 and TRBJ2-6; D is unresolved. CDR1 is MNHEY, CDR2 SMNVEV, per germline (reference sequence). The CDR3 has 13 residues. The V end was cut by 9 bases, the J end by 2 bases, with 8 bases between. The CDR3, as DNA: TGTGCCAGTCGAAGAGCTGGGGCCAACGTCCTGACTTTC. This sequence encodes CASRRAGANVLTF.

This clone was detected a few times. The V call is TRBV15, the J call TRBJ2-1; TRBD2 agrees at 10 bases. The germline CDR1 and CDR2 sequences are LNHNV and YYDKDF (reference sequence). This CDR3 is 18 amino acids long. Trimming cost V 1 base and J 9 bases; bases outside gene matches: 15. The DNA of the CDR3 is TGTGCCACCAGCAGAGTTCGCCCTAGCGGGAGTGATCGGGGTGAGCAGTTCTTC. Translating gives CATSRVRPSGSDRGEQFF.

The chain is built from TRBV6-6 and TRBJ2-7, with 9 bases identical to TRBD2. The V gene end was trimmed by 7 bases and the J gene end by 2 bases; junction bases not matched to a gene: 3. The CDR3 totals 13 residues. The germline gives CDR1 MNHNY, CDR2 SVGAGI (reference sequence). Written as DNA, the CDR3 is TGTGCCAGCAACGCGGGAGGGCCCTACGAGCAGTACTTC. Amino acid sequence: CASNAGGPYEQYF.

The J gene is TRBJ2-3, the V gene TRBV4-2; no clear D gene. Germline loops: CDR1 LGHNA, CDR2 YNFKEQ. Trimming shortened V by 5 bases and J by 2 bases, and 11 bases separated the two germline ends. CDR3 size: 14 residues. CDR3 protein: CASSLALHTDTQYF. The CDR3 DNA follows: TGTGCCAGCAGCTTGGCTCTCCACACAGATACGCAGTATTTT.

This clone was recorded a few times. This chain connects TRBV6-6 to TRBJ2-1, with D tentatively TRBD1 (5 bases). In germline, CDR1 is MNHNY, CDR2 SVGAGI (reference sequence). Deletions cut 10 bases from V and 5 bases from J, with 21 bases between. The CDR3 contains 15 residues. The CDR3 region has the DNA TGTGCCACCTCCCCACCCAGACAGACACACAATGAGCAGTTCTTC. Translation gives CATSPPRQTHNEQFF.

The chain recombines TRBV19 with TRBJ2-3; 9 bases fit TRBD2. The length of the CDR3 is 13 residues. After removal of 7 bases from V and 3 bases from J, the junction contained 2 bases not matched to a gene. The germline CDR1 and CDR2 sequences are LNHDA and SQIVND (reference sequence). Here the CDR3 DNA reads TGTGCCAGTACTAGCGGGACGACAGATACGCAGTATTTT. It yields the protein CASTSGTTDTQYF. The whole variable domain, remainder taken from reference TRBV19 and TRBJ2-3, is DGGITQSPKYLFRKEGQNVTLSCEQNLNHDAMYWYRQDPGQGLRLIYYSQIVNDFQKGDIAEGYSVSREKKESFPLTVTSAQKNPTAFYLCASTSGTTDTQYFGPGTRLTVL.

The V and J genes are TRBV28 and TRBJ2-3; 8 bases line up with TRBD2. V trimming: 4 bases; J trimming: 9 bases; junction bases outside the gene matches: 9. CDR3 length: 14 residues. Per the germline V gene, CDR1 is MDHEN and CDR2 is SYDVKM. The CDR3 spells CASSSPRTSNTQYF. The CDR3 DNA reads as TGTGCCAGCAGTTCTCCTAGGACTAGCAACACGCAGTATTTT.

Here the CDR3 DNA reads TGTGCCAGCAGTCGCCTAGGACAGGCTGGCTACACCTTC. Amino acids: CASSRLGQAGYTF. The rearrangement joins TRBV6-5 to TRBJ1-2; 7 nucleotides agree with TRBD1. This CDR3 has 13 amino acids. V lost 5 bases to trimming and J lost 7 bases; unmatched junction nucleotides: 7. Germline V gene sequence: CDR1 MNHEY, CDR2 SVGAGI.

This clone was seen a few times. The chain recombines TRBV5-1 with TRBJ2-3; tentatively, D is TRBD2 (6 bases). The CDR3 extends over 13 amino acids. Trimming took 7 bases from V and 2 from J, leaving 11 bases between them. From germline, CDR1 is SGHRS and CDR2 YFSETQ. The CDR3 region is CASAPSDTDTQYF. CDR3 DNA sequence: TGCGCCAGCGCCCCTAGCGACACAGATACGCAGTATTTT.

The chain uses TRBV5-6 and TRBJ2-5; 13 bases match TRBD2. Near its end, the DNA agrees better with TRBJ2-7, so the J call may be wrong. Germline V CDR1 and CDR2: SGHDT, YYEEEE. The CDR3 sequence is 16 residues long. In DNA, the CDR3 is TGTGCCAGCAGCTCATTGACTAGCGGGAGGTGGAACGAGCAGTACTTC. Protein product: CASSSLTSGRWNEQYF.

This clone has only a few counts. This chain connects TRBV18 to TRBJ2-2, with D uncertain. Trimming left V 3 bases short and J 4 bases short, with 12 bases between. The CDR3 runs to 15 residues. The germline V gene encodes CDR1 KGHSH and CDR2 LQKENI. The CDR3: CASSPSVQATGELFF. The DNA of the CDR3 is TGTGCCAGCTCACCCTCAGTGCAGGCCACCGGGGAGCTGTTTTTT.